This TCR beta chain derives from a study of cytomegalovirus exposure and HLA in healthy donors. Study conclusions and caveats: Cytomegalovirus association was assigned to about 180 TCR beta chains. There were reportedly fewer N-insertions in an Asian-associated ancestry cluster than the approximately 630-donor mean, in a later analysis.

60 Vbeta and 13 Jbeta primers were used in PCR. Assay used: immunoSEQ multiplex PCR; TCRdb lists only in-frame clones, some missing. The data hold over 200,000 clones, with approximately 70% observed a single time. With regard to this clone: The target antigen is unknown.

This CDR3 has 14 amino acids. Looked up from germline, CDR1 is SGHVS and CDR2 is FNYEAQ. V dropped 4 bases and J dropped 0 bases, with 9 bases sitting between them. The specimen was PBMCs. This TCR was recovered from a man aged 35-49 years in good health and CMV-seropositive. The chain couples TRBV7-6 to TRBJ2-5, with unresolved D. The CDR3 sequence: CASSSNQYQETQYF. Written as DNA, the CDR3 is TGTGCCAGCAGCTCCAACCAGTACCAAGAGACCCAGTACTTC.